This T cell receptor beta chain is from a study of regulatory T cells in long-lasting Graves disease. Looked up from germline, CDR1 is LNHDA and CDR2 is SQIVND (reference sequence). This CDR3 is 14 amino acids long. V dropped 3 bases and J dropped 2 bases, with 9 bases sitting between them. Study-wide points: TCR diversity was lower in persistent than newly diagnosed Graves' disease.

The table lists this clonotype with a few counts. What it binds is unknown. iRepertoire HTBI primers and Arm-PCR of CDR3 regions built TCR beta libraries. TCRdb re-derived calls from the multiplex PCR reads in MiXCR, one entry per CDR3 protein. The data hold about 470,000 distinct CDR3 sequences, with under 15% observed a single time. The time point is: newly diagnosed GD, antithyroid drugs for less than 3 months. Scientists built the TCR library using RNA that was extracted from PBMCs. Patients came from an endocrinology department in Xi'an, China. The same data also contributed to another study, on T cells in Graves' hyperthyroidism and ophthalmopathy. From that report: Patients between 18 and 65 years old had hyperthyroidism, newly diagnosed and lasting under 2 months. Researchers found most expanded thyroid clonotypes above 0.001 in blood as well.

This clonotype originated in a young woman with Graves disease. The sequencing used peripheral blood mononuclear cells (PBMCs), collected at new diagnosis, from a patient treated with antithyroid drugs. The V and J genes are TRBV19 and TRBJ2-3, with a possible D match to TRBD2 (5 bases). The CDR3 loop reads CASSIGEFTDTQYF. DNA for the CDR3: TGTGCCAGTAGTATCGGGGAATTCACAGATACGCAGTATTTT.